The text below deals with one T cell receptor (beta chain). What it recognizes is unknown. The V and J ends lost 0 bases and 4 bases, in that order; junction bases with no gene match: 2. The CDR3 totals 14 residues. CDR1 is SGDLS, CDR2 YYNGEE, per germline. Before sequencing took place, the ViraFEST assay used viral peptide pools to expand antigen-specific CD4+ T cells. CD4+ T cell isolation took place after approximately 11 days of culture. PCR-confirmed SARS-CoV-2 infection occurred in the person between March and December 2020. For each well, some 2 million PBMC were cultured with 8.5 to 10 IU/ml IL-2 and roughly 9.8 ug/ml peptides. Days 3 and 7 were when half the medium was replaced with IL-2 medium. Sequencing used immunoSEQ multiplex PCR; TCRdb keeps in-frame clones, though not all of them. The sample carries nearly 45,000 clones, roughly 70% recorded once. The record originates from a study of vaccination effects on CD4 cells after COVID-19.

The TCR originated in a human donor who had a prior SARS-CoV-2 infection. This chain connects TRBV9 to TRBJ2-3; 7 bases map to TRBD1. The sample here was CD4+ T cells from PBMCs cultured with a peptide pool, taken before COVID-19 vaccination. CDR3 protein: CASSVGQGADTQYF. The CDR3 bases are TGTGCCAGCAGCGTAGGACAGGGTGCAGATACGCAGTATTTT.